This TCR beta chain appears in the sequencing data of a study of T cells in localized non-small cell lung cancer. Study results and caveats: T cell clonality was highest in uninvolved adjacent lung, above tumor.

Germline lookup yields CDR1 SGHRS and CDR2 YFSETQ. Trimming removed 4 bases from V and 2 bases from J, with 5 bases in between. This CDR3 comprises 12 residues. In the case of this clone: Its antigen is not known.

The repertoire was sequenced with immunoSEQ multiplex PCR; TCRdb's copy has only in-frame clones and lacks some. The repertoire holds approximately 150,000 clones, with 89% as singletons. The rearrangement uses TRBV5-1 and TRBJ2-3, with D unclear. The material was peripheral blood, obtained before any cancer treatment. The sequence came from a female donor aged 60 or older with stage I lung adenocarcinoma. CDR3 region: CASSPPTDTQYF. The CDR3 nucleotides are TGCGCCAGCAGCCCGCCCACAGATACGCAGTATTTT. Full variable domain (missing parts from reference TRBV5-1 and TRBJ2-3): KAGVTQTPRYLIKTRGQQVTLSCSPISGHRSVSWYQQTPGQGLQFLFEYFSETQRNKGNFPGRFSGRQFSNSRSEMNVSTLELGDSALYLCASSPPTDTQYFGPGTRLTVL.